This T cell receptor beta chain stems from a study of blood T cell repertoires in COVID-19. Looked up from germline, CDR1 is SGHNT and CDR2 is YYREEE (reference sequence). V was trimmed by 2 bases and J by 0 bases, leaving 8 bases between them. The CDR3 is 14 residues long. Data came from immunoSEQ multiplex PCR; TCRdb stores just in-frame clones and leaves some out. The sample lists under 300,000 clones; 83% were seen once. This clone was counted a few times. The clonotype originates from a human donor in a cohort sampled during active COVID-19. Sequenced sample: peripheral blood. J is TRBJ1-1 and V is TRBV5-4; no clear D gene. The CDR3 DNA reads TGTGCCAGCAGCTTAGGAGGAATGAACACTGAAGCTTTCTTT. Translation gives CASSLGGMNTEAFF.